These 6 T cell receptor beta chains originate from one sample sequenced in a study of blood T cell repertoires in COVID-19. The data were produced by immunoSEQ multiplex PCR, yet TCRdb's version contains in-frame clones alone and is incomplete. Of 150,000 to 200,000 clones listed, about 88% were seen once; the top ten hold approximately 18%. The sample comprised peripheral blood. The receptor set was obtained from a woman older than 75 with acute or convalescent COVID-19.

This chain links TRBV10-3 with TRBJ1-1, with D possibly matching TRBD1 (6 bases). Germline lookup yields CDR1 ENHRY and CDR2 SYGVKD. V was trimmed by 8 bases and J by 5 bases, leaving 12 bases between them. This CDR3 has 12 residues. CDR3 in amino acids: CAIGRGGTEAFF. The CDR3 DNA reads as TGTGCCATCGGTAGGGGGGGGACTGAAGCTTTCTTT.

The chain uses TRBV5-1 and TRBJ1-6; 7 positions match TRBD1. The germline V gene has CDR1 SGHRS and CDR2 YFSETQ. With 0 bases clipped from V and 7 bases from J, the junction kept 10 bases outside the gene matches. This CDR3 comprises 17 residues. The CDR3 coding sequence is TGCGCCAGCAGCTTGGCGAGAGGGGGCAAAGGGAATTCACCCCTCCACTTT. Residues: CASSLARGGKGNSPLHF.

The V gene is TRBV7-2, the J gene TRBJ2-1; the D gene is possibly TRBD2 (6 bases). Looked up from germline, CDR1 is SGHTA and CDR2 is FQGNSA. The V gene lost 5 bases and the J gene lost 4 bases, with 15 bases spanning the gap. This CDR3 contains 15 residues. Written as DNA, the CDR3 is TGTGCCAGCAGCCACAAACCTAGCGAATACAATGAGCAGTTCTTC. Its translation: CASSHKPSEYNEQFF. The full variable domain, completed using reference TRBV7-2 and TRBJ2-1, is GAGVSQSPSNKVTEKGKDVELRCDPISGHTALYWYRQSLGQGLEFLIYFQGNSAPDKSGLPSDRFSAERTGGSVSTLTIQRTQQEDSAVYLCASSHKPSEYNEQFFGPGTRLTVL.

This rearrangement joins TRBV5-1 to TRBJ2-3; 11 bases map to TRBD2. Germline V gene lookup returns CDR1 SGHRS and CDR2 YFSETQ. V lost 2 bases, J lost 7 bases, and 12 bases stayed unmatched. CDR3 length equals 17 residues. CDR3 loop: CASSLGSSGRPPNTQYF. In nucleotides, the CDR3 is TGCGCCAGCAGCTTAGGGTCTAGCGGGAGGCCCCCCAATACGCAGTATTTT. Complete variable domain (other parts from reference TRBV5-1 and TRBJ2-3): KAGVTQTPRYLIKTRGQQVTLSCSPISGHRSVSWYQQTPGQGLQFLFEYFSETQRNKGNFPGRFSGRQFSNSRSEMNVSTLELGDSALYLCASSLGSSGRPPNTQYFGPGTRLTVL.

The V gene is TRBV7-9, the J gene TRBJ1-3, with D hard to call. In germline, CDR1 is SEHNR, CDR2 FQNEAQ (reference sequence). V shed 3 bases and J shed 7 bases, with 10 bases lying between them. The CDR3 extends over 13 amino acids. CDR3 DNA: TGTGCCAGCAGCTTCGGGGTACAGAACACCATATATTTT. Translating it yields CASSFGVQNTIYF.

The chain couples TRBV6-2 or TRBV6-3 to TRBJ2-5, with 12 positions matching TRBD1. V was pared by 5 bases and J by 5 bases, with 6 bases of the junction left unmatched. The CDR3 totals 15 residues. The germline gives CDR1 MNHEY, CDR2 SVGEGT. CDR3 in amino acids: CASSHRDRGLETQYF. The CDR3 DNA is TGTGCCAGCAGTCACCGGGACAGGGGGCTTGAGACCCAGTACTTC.